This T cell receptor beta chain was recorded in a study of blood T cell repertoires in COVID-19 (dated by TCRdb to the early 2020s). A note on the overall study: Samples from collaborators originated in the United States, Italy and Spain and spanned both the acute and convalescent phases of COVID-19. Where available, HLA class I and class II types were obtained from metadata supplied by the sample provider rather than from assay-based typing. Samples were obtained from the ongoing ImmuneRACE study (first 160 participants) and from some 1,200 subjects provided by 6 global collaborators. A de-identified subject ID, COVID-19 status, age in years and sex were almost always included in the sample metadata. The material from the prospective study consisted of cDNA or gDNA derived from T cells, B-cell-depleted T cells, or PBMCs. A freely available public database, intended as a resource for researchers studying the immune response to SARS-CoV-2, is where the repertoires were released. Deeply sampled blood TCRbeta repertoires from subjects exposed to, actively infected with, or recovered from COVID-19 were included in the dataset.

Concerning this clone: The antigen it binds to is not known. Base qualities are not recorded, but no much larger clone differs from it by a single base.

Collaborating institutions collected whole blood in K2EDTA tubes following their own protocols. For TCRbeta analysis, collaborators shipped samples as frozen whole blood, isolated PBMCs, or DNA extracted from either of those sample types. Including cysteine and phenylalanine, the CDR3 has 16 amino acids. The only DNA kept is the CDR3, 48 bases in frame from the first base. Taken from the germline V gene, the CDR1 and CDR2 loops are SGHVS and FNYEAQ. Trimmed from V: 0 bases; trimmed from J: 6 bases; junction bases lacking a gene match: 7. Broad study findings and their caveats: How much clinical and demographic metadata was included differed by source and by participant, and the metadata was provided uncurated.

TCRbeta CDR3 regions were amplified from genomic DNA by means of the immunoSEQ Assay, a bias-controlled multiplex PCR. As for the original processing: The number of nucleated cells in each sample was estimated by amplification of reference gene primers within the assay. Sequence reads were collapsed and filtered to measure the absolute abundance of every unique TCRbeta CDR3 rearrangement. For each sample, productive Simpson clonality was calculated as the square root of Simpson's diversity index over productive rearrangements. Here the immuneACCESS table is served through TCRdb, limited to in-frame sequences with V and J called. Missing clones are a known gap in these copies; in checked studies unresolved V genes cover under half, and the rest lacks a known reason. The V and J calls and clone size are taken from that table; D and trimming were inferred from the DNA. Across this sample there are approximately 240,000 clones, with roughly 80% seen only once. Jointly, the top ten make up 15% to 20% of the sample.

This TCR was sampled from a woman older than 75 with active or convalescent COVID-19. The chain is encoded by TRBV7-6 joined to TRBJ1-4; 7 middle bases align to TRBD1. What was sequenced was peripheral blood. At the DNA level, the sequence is TGTGCCAGCAGCTTAGCACCGGGACAGACGGATGAAAAACTGTTTTTT. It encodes CASSLAPGQTDEKLFF.